This T cell receptor (beta chain) was observed in a study of blood T cell repertoires in COVID-19. The J segment lost 7 bases and the V segment lost 3 bases, leaving 4 bases of the junction unmatched. CDR1 SGHAT and CDR2 FQNNGV come from the germline V gene. This CDR3 region has 15 residues. Some clones are missing from TCRdb's copy, which holds only in-frame ones; the method was immunoSEQ multiplex PCR. The profile shows around 190,000 clones, approximately 79% of them singletons. The receptor was derived from a woman aged 50 to 60 with acute or convalescent COVID-19. The sequencing sample was made of peripheral blood. The chain has TRBV11-2 and TRBJ2-1; TRBD2 matches 12 bases. CDR3 nucleotides: TGTGCCAGCAGCTTGCTAGCGGGAGGGCCAAATGAGCAGTTCTTC. Its protein product is CASSLLAGGPNEQFF.